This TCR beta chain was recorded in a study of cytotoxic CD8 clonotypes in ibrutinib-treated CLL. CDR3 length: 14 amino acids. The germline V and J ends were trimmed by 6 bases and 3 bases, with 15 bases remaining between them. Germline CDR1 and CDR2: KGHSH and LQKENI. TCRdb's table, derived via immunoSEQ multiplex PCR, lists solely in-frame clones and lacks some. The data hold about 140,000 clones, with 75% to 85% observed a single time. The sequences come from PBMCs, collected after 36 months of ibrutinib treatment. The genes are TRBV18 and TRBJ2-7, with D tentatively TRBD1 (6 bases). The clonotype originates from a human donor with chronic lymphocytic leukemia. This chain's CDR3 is CASSQGTPFYEQYF. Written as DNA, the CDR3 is TGTGCCAGCTCTCAGGGGACGCCCTTCTACGAGCAGTACTTC.